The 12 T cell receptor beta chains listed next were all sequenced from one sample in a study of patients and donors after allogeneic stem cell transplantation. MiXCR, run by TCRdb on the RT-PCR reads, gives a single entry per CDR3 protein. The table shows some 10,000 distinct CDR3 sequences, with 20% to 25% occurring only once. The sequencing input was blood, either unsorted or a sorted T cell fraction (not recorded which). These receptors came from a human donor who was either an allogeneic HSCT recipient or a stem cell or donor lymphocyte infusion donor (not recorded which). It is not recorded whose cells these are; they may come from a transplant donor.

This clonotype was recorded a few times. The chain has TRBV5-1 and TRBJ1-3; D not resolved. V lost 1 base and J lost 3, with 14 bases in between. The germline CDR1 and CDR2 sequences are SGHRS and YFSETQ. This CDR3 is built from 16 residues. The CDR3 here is CASSLTTAGIGNTIYF. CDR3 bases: TGCGCCAGCAGCTTGACTACAGCGGGCATTGGAAACACCATATATTTT.

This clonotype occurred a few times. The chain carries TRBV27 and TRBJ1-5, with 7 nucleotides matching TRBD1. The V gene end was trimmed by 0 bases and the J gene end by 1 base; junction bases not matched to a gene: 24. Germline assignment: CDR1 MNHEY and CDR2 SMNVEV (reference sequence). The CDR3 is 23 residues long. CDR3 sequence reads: CASSLSSPKLAQGTEISNQPQHF. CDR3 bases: TGTGCCAGCAGTTTATCGTCTCCGAAATTAGCCCAAGGGACAGAAATAAGCAATCAGCCCCAGCATTTT.

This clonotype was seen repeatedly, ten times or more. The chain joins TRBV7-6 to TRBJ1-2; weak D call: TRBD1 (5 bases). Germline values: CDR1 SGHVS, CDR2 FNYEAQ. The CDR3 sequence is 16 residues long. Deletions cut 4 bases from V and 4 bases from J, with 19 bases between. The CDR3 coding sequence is TGTGCCAGCAGCTCCAACGCCGCACAGGCGGCCTATGGCTACACCTTC. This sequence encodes CASSSNAAQAAYGYTF. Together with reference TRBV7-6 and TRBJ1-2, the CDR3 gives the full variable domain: GAGVSQSPRYKVTKRGQDVALRCDPISGHVSLYWYRQALGQGPEFLTYFNYEAQQDKSGLPNDRFSAERPEGSISTLTIQRTEQRDSAMYRCASSSNAAQAAYGYTFGSGTRLTVV.

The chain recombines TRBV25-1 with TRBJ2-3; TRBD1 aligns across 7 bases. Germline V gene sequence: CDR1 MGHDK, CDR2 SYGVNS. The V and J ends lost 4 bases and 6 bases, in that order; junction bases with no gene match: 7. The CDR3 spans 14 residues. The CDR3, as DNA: TGTGCCAGCAGTGCCTCGGGACAGACGGATACGCAGTATTTT. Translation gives CASSASGQTDTQYF. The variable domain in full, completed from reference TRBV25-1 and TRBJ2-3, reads EADIYQTPRYLVIGTGKKITLECSQTMGHDKMYWYQQDPGMELHLIHYSYGVNSTEKGDLSSESTVSRIRTEHFPLTLESARPSHTSQYLCASSASGQTDTQYFGPGTRLTVL.

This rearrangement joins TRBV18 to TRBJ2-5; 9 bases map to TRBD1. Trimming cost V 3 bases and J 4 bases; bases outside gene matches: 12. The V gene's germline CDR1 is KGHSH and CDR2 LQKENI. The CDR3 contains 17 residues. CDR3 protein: CASSPGTGTLMLETQYF. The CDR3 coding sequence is TGTGCCAGCTCACCTGGGACAGGGACCCTAATGCTAGAGACCCAGTACTTC.

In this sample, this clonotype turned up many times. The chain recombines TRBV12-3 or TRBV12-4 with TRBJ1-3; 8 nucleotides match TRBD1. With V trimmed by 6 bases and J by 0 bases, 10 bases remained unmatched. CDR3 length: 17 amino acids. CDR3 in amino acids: CASSYGTGPSSGNTIYF. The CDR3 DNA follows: TGTGCCAGCAGCTACGGGACAGGCCCCAGCTCTGGAAACACCATATATTTT.

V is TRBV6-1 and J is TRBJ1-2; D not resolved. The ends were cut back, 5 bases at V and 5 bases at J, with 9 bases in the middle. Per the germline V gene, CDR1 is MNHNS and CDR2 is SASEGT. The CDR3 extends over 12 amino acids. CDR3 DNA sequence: TGTGCCAGCAGTCCCATATTTTATGGCTACACCTTC. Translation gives CASSPIFYGYTF.

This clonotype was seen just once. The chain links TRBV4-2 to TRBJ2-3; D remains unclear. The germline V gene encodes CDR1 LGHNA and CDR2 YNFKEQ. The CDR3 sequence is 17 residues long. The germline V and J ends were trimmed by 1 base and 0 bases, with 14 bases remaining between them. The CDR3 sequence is CASSQVLADPSTDTQYF. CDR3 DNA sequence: TGTGCCAGCAGCCAAGTACTTGCGGACCCTAGCACAGATACGCAGTATTTT.

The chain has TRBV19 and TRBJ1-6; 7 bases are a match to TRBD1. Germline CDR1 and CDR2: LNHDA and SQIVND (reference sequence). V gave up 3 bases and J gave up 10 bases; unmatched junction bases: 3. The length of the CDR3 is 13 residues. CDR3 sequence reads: CASSITGVSPLHF. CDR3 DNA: TGTGCCAGTAGTATTACAGGGGTCTCACCCCTCCACTTT.

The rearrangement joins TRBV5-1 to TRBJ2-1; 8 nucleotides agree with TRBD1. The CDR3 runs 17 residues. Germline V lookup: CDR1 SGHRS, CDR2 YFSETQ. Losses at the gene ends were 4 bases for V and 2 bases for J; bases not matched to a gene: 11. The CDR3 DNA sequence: TGCGCCAGCAGCCGTTATAGGGACAGGCTAACCTACAATGAGCAGTTCTTC. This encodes CASSRYRDRLTYNEQFF. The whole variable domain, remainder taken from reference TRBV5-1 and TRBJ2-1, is KAGVTQTPRYLIKTRGQQVTLSCSPISGHRSVSWYQQTPGQGLQFLFEYFSETQRNKGNFPGRFSGRQFSNSRSEMNVSTLELGDSALYLCASSRYRDRLTYNEQFFGPGTRLTVL.

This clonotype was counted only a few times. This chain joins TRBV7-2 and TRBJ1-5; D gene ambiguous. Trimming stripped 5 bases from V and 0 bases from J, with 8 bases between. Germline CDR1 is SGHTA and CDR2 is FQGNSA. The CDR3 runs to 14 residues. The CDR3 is CASSGEYSNQPQHF. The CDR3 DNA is TGTGCCAGCAGCGGAGAATATAGCAATCAGCCCCAGCATTTT.

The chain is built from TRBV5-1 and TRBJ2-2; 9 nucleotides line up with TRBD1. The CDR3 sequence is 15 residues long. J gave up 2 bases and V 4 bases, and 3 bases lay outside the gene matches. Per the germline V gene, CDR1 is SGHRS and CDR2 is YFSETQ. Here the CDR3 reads CASSPGQGNTGELFF. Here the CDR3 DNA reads TGCGCCAGCAGCCCGGGACAGGGAAACACCGGGGAGCTGTTTTTT.